Below are 9 T cell receptor beta chains sequenced from a single sample in a study of CD8+CD57+ T cells in acquired aplastic anemia. The TCR beta profiling, which covered VDJ combination and CDR3 sequence, was carried out using genomic DNA as the template. TCRdb reanalysed the reads using MiXCR and keeps one entry per CDR3 protein. The sample lists roughly 500,000 distinct CDR3 sequences; about a third were seen once. All sequencing subjects had displayed CD8+CD57+ cell expansion on flow cytometry. The sample taken for sequencing was sorted CD4+, CD8+, or CD8+CD57+ T cells (not recorded which) from PBMCs. The receptors were gathered from a human donor with aplastic anemia.

The chain has TRBV20-1 and TRBJ1-1; possibly TRBD1 for D (6 bases). The V and J ends lost 1 base and 1 base respectively, with 10 bases between them. There are 14 residues in the CDR3. CDR1 DFQATT and CDR2 SNEGSKA come from the germline V gene (reference sequence). CDR3 DNA sequence: TGCAGTGCTAGAGTGGCAGGGGCGAACACTGAAGCTTTCTTT. Residues: CSARVAGANTEAFF.

Regarding this clonotype: One end of the junction does not line up with germline, which may come from a read error. The V gene is TRBV20-1, the J gene TRBJ2-1, with D possibly being TRBD2 (6 bases). The CDR3 consists of 10 residues. The germline CDR1 and CDR2 sequences are DFQATT and SNEGSKA (reference sequence). The CDR3 is CSARPGLPSF. The CDR3 DNA reads as TGCAGTGCTAGGCCGGGACTGCCTTCCTTC.

Written as DNA, the CDR3 is TGTGCCACCAGCAGAGATCCGGGGGAGCAGGCTGGCTACACCTTC. This codes for CATSRDPGEQAGYTF. V is TRBV15 and J is TRBJ1-2, with TRBD1 as a possible D gene (5 bases). Germline V lookup: CDR1 LNHNV, CDR2 YYDKDF (reference sequence). V was shortened by 0 bases and J by 7 bases, with 15 bases between the two germline ends. The length of the CDR3 is 15 residues.

Worth noting for this clonotype: One end of the junction is discordant with germline, which a read error may explain. This chain links TRBV15 with TRBJ1-6, with 10 bases aligning to TRBD1. The CDR3 runs 15 residues. The germline CDR1 and CDR2 sequences are LNHNV and YYDKDF (reference sequence). In DNA form, the CDR3 reads TGTGCCGCCAGCAGCCCGGGACAGGGGAATTCACCCCTCCACTTT. Protein: CAASSPGQGNSPLHF. Based on the CDR3 plus reference TRBV15 and TRBJ1-6, the full variable domain is DAMVIQNPRYQVTQFGKPVTLSCSQTLNHNVMYWYQQKSSQAPKLLFHYYDKDFNNEADTPDNFQSRRPNTSFCFLDIRSPGLGDTAMYLCAASSPGQGNSPLHFGNGTRLTVT.

As concerns this clonotype: A read error may be the cause here, since a much bigger clone is one base away. This chain links TRBV25-1 with TRBJ2-1; D is perhaps TRBD2 (6 bases). The CDR3 is 17 amino acids. Per the germline V gene, CDR1 is MGHDK and CDR2 is SYGVNS. Here the CDR3 DNA reads TGTGCCCGCAGCCATCCGGGGGTAACCGTCTCGGACAATGAGCAGTTCTTC. Encoded protein: CARSHPGVTVSDNEQFF. Full variable domain (remainder filled in from reference TRBV25-1 and TRBJ2-1): EADIYQTPRYLVIGTGKKITLECSQTMGHDKMYWYQQDPGMELHLIHYSYGVNSTEKGDLSSESTVSRIRTEHFPLTLESARPSHTSQYLCARSHPGVTVSDNEQFFGPGTRLTVL.

V is TRBV24-1 and J is TRBJ1-6; tentatively, D is TRBD1 (6 bases). V dropped 12 bases and J dropped 14 bases, with 19 bases sitting between them. The CDR3 loop spans 12 amino acids. CDR1 and CDR2 (germline): KGHDR, SFDVKD. The chain's CDR3 is CASYRDIITLHF. The CDR3 DNA is TGTGCCTCCTACCGGGACATCATAACCCTCCACTTT.

This clonotype was found many times. The chain uses TRBV2 and TRBJ2-6; D is tentatively TRBD1 or TRBD2 (5 bases each). Germline CDR1 reads SNHLY; CDR2 reads FYNNEI. The CDR3 totals 21 residues. V lost 4 bases, J lost 0 bases, and 25 bases lay in between. The CDR3, as DNA: TGTGCCAGCAGTGCTACCCTTCGGCTAGGGACGACGGGCTCTGGGGCCAACGTCCTGACTTTC. This translates into CASSATLRLGTTGSGANVLTF.

The chain joins TRBV5-1 to TRBJ2-3; D is unresolved. V was cut by 0 bases and J by 4 bases, with 9 bases left in between. This CDR3 is built from 14 residues. The germline V gene has CDR1 SGHRS and CDR2 YFSETQ. The CDR3, as DNA: TGCGCCAGCAGCTTGGGGTCAAACGCAGATACGCAGTATTTT. As protein: CASSLGSNADTQYF.

Points on this clonotype: Given a much more abundant clone one base away, this may be a read error. V gene TRBV9 combines with J gene TRBJ1-3, with a tentative D call TRBD1 (5 bases). Germline V gives CDR1 SGDLS, CDR2 YYNGEE. This CDR3 contains 13 residues. V shed 0 bases and J shed 8 bases, with 9 bases lying between them. CDR3 in DNA: TGTGCCAGCAGCGTAGACAGGATTGACACCATATATTTT. This sequence encodes CASSVDRIDTIYF.